Listed below are T cell receptor beta chains from one sample, sequenced in a study of CD8+CD57+ T cells in acquired aplastic anemia. TCRdb recomputed calls from the reads with MiXCR, one row per CDR3 protein. The data show 50,000 to 65,000 distinct CDR3 sequences, roughly three fifths seen once. The sample comprised sorted CD4+, CD8+, or CD8+CD57+ T cells (not recorded which) from PBMCs. The receptor set was obtained from a human donor with aplastic anemia. The CDR3 runs from the conserved cysteine through the conserved F or W. The D gene is left open where the match is weak. Expanded clones get a size class; other rows say once, few or many, or leave the size out.

D gene: -; clone size: medium-sized; J gene: TRBJ2-7; V gene: TRBV7-8; CDR3 protein: CASSLDSGEQYF; CDR3 DNA: TGTGCCAGCAGCTTAGATTCGGGCGAGCAGTACTTC
D gene: -; clone size: -; J gene: TRBJ2-1; V gene: TRBV24-1; CDR3 protein: CATSERTSSYNEQFF; CDR3 DNA: TGTGCCACCAGTGAACGTACGAGCTCCTACAATGAGCAGTTCTTC
D gene: TRBD1; clone size: many; J gene: TRBJ1-2; V gene: TRBV12-3/TRBV12-4; CDR3 protein: CASSSWDRPLNHYGYTF; CDR3 DNA: TGTGCCAGCAGTTCTTGGGACAGGCCCCTAAACCACTATGGCTACACCTTC
D gene: -; clone size: -; J gene: TRBJ1-2; V gene: TRBV19; CDR3 protein: CASSSSDLYGYTF; CDR3 DNA: TGTGCCAGTAGTAGCTCGGACCTCTATGGCTACACCTTC
D gene: -; clone size: -; J gene: TRBJ2-6; V gene: TRBV2; CDR3 protein: CASSSPRGTRTSGANVLTF; CDR3 DNA: TGTGCCAGCAGTTCTCCACGGGGAACACGAACCTCTGGGGCCAACGTCCTGACTTTC
D gene: -; clone size: -; J gene: TRBJ2-7; V gene: TRBV24-1; CDR3 protein: CATSDRVGEQYF; CDR3 DNA: TGTGCCACCTCAGACAGAGTGGGGGAGCAGTACTTC
D gene: -; clone size: many; J gene: TRBJ1-2; V gene: TRBV28; CDR3 protein: CASSFNILPGDDTF; CDR3 DNA: TGTGCCAGCAGTTTTAATATTCTCCCCGGGGACGACACCTTC
D gene: -; clone size: -; J gene: TRBJ1-1; V gene: TRBV7-8; CDR3 protein: CASSLLGLQNTEAFF; CDR3 DNA: TGTGCCAGCAGCCTCTTAGGATTACAGAACACTGAAGCTTTCTTT
D gene: -; clone size: -; J gene: TRBJ2-6; V gene: TRBV4-2; CDR3 protein: CASSFPGSGANVLTF; CDR3 DNA: TGTGCCAGCAGCTTTCCAGGTAGTGGGGCCAACGTCCTGACTTTC
D gene: -; clone size: -; J gene: TRBJ2-1; V gene: TRBV15; CDR3 protein: CATSRGTEGAEQFF; CDR3 DNA: TGTGCCACCAGCAGAGGGACGGAGGGGGCTGAGCAGTTCTTC
D gene: -; clone size: -; J gene: TRBJ2-7; V gene: TRBV25-1; CDR3 protein: CASSEKDTYEQYF; CDR3 DNA: TGTGCCAGCAGTGAAAAGGATACTTACGAGCAGTACTTC
D gene: TRBD1; clone size: -; J gene: TRBJ2-1; V gene: TRBV7-6; CDR3 protein: CASSTGQGVNNEQFF; CDR3 DNA: TGTGCCAGCAGCACCGGACAGGGCGTAAACAATGAGCAGTTCTTC
D gene: -; clone size: medium-sized; J gene: TRBJ1-1; V gene: TRBV7-9; CDR3 protein: CASSLGSTEAFF; CDR3 DNA: TGTGCCAGCAGCTTAGGGTCCACTGAAGCTTTCTTT
D gene: -; clone size: many; J gene: TRBJ2-1; V gene: TRBV5-4; CDR3 protein: CASSFGAGSEQFF; CDR3 DNA: TGTGCCAGCAGCTTTGGGGCGGGCAGTGAGCAGTTCTTC
D gene: -; clone size: -; J gene: TRBJ1-6; V gene: TRBV12-3/TRBV12-4; CDR3 protein: CASRGGREGSPLHF; CDR3 DNA: TGTGCCAGCAGGGGCGGCAGAGAGGGATCACCCCTCCACTTT
D gene: -; clone size: many; J gene: TRBJ1-1; V gene: TRBV6-2/TRBV6-3; CDR3 protein: CASRKSTEAFF; CDR3 DNA: TGTGCCAGCAGAAAGAGCACTGAAGCTTTCTTT
D gene: -; clone size: -; J gene: TRBJ2-3; V gene: TRBV4-1; CDR3 protein: CASSQVVGGPSDTQYF; CDR3 DNA: TGCGCCAGCAGCCAAGTGGTGGGGGGGCCCTCAGATACGCAGTATTTT
D gene: TRBD1; clone size: many; J gene: TRBJ2-2; V gene: TRBV7-7; CDR3 protein: CAITGAPGELFF; CDR3 DNA: TGTGCTATCACAGGGGCTCCCGGGGAGCTGTTTTTT
D gene: -; clone size: medium-sized; J gene: TRBJ1-3; V gene: TRBV19; CDR3 protein: CASIDGPRDTIYF; CDR3 DNA: TGTGCCAGTATCGATGGGCCTAGGGACACCATATATTTT
D gene: TRBD1; clone size: -; J gene: TRBJ1-5; V gene: TRBV24-1; CDR3 protein: CATSETGTYQPQHF; CDR3 DNA: TGTGCCACCAGTGAGACAGGGACCTATCAGCCCCAGCATTTT
D gene: -; clone size: -; J gene: TRBJ1-5; V gene: TRBV19; CDR3 protein: CASTDRSGQPQHF; CDR3 DNA: TGTGCCAGTACCGACAGGTCAGGTCAGCCCCAGCATTTT
D gene: -; clone size: -; J gene: TRBJ1-1; V gene: TRBV11-2; CDR3 protein: CASSSPNTEAFF; CDR3 DNA: TGTGCCAGCAGCTCGCCCAACACTGAAGCTTTCTTT
D gene: TRBD1; clone size: once; J gene: TRBJ2-7; V gene: TRBV10-3; CDR3 protein: CAIRPGTGSSSYEQYF; CDR3 DNA: TGTGCCATCAGGCCCGGGACAGGGTCGAGCTCCTACGAGCAGTACTTC
D gene: -; clone size: once; J gene: TRBJ2-3; V gene: TRBV7-3; CDR3 protein: CASSGAVSTSPDTQYF; CDR3 DNA: TGTGCCAGCAGCGGGGCGGTAAGCACTAGTCCCGATACGCAGTATTTT
D gene: -; clone size: few; J gene: TRBJ2-3; V gene: TRBV4-3; CDR3 protein: CASSHLGYDTQYF; CDR3 DNA: TGCGCCAGCAGCCATCTCGGCTATGATACGCAGTATTTT
D gene: -; clone size: -; J gene: TRBJ2-3; V gene: TRBV9; CDR3 protein: CASSDGTHSTDTQYF; CDR3 DNA: TGTGCCAGCAGCGACGGGACTCACAGCACAGATACGCAGTATTTT
D gene: TRBD1; clone size: -; J gene: TRBJ1-1; V gene: TRBV7-2; CDR3 protein: CASSHSDREKEAFF; CDR3 DNA: TGTGCCAGCAGCCACTCGGACAGGGAAAAGGAGGCTTTCTTT
D gene: TRBD1; clone size: -; J gene: TRBJ1-2; V gene: TRBV9; CDR3 protein: CASSVDKGRGVDPGQNYGYTF; CDR3 DNA: TGTGCCAGCAGCGTAGACAAAGGAAGGGGTGTCGATCCGGGACAGAACTATGGCTACACCTTC
D gene: -; clone size: many; J gene: TRBJ2-5; V gene: TRBV27; CDR3 protein: CASSLSRGGETQYF; CDR3 DNA: TGTGCCAGCAGTTTATCAAGAGGGGGAGAGACCCAGTACTTC
D gene: -; clone size: many; J gene: TRBJ2-3; V gene: TRBV19; CDR3 protein: CASSYTFTDTQYF; CDR3 DNA: TGTGCCAGTAGTTACACCTTCACAGATACGCAGTATTTT
D gene: -; clone size: -; J gene: TRBJ1-1; V gene: TRBV19; CDR3 protein: CACSIPGRMNTGAFF; CDR3 DNA: TGTGCCTGTAGTATTCCGGGACGGATGAACACTGGAGCTTTCTTT
D gene: TRBD1; clone size: -; J gene: TRBJ2-7; V gene: TRBV6-5; CDR3 protein: CASSYSGTGGTYEQYF; CDR3 DNA: TGTGCCAGCAGTTACTCGGGGACAGGGGGGACCTACGAGCAGTACTTC
D gene: -; clone size: -; J gene: TRBJ2-2; V gene: TRBV19; CDR3 protein: CASSSLGGGGELFF; CDR3 DNA: TGTGCCAGTAGTAGCCTAGGAGGTGGCGGGGAGCTGTTTTTT
D gene: -; clone size: -; J gene: TRBJ1-6; V gene: TRBV7-9; CDR3 protein: CATGAEDSPLHF; CDR3 DNA: TGTGCCACCGGGGCCGAGGATTCACCCCTCCACTTT
D gene: -; clone size: -; J gene: TRBJ1-2; V gene: TRBV20-1; CDR3 protein: CSAIPHQGGYGYTF; CDR3 DNA: TGCAGTGCTATACCGCATCAGGGTGGCTATGGCTACACCTTC
D gene: -; clone size: many; J gene: TRBJ2-3; V gene: TRBV25-1; CDR3 protein: CASSASGHPRYF; CDR3 DNA: TGTGCCAGCAGTGCCTCGGGCCACCCCCGGTATTTT
D gene: -; clone size: -; J gene: TRBJ2-3; V gene: TRBV20-1; CDR3 protein: CSAGSIDTQYF; CDR3 DNA: TGCAGTGCGGGATCGATCGATACGCAGTATTTT
D gene: TRBD1; clone size: many; J gene: TRBJ1-1; V gene: TRBV9; CDR3 protein: CASSVPGGMNTEAFF; CDR3 DNA: TGTGCCAGCAGCGTACCAGGGGGAATGAACACTGAAGCTTTCTTT
D gene: -; clone size: few; J gene: TRBJ1-1; V gene: TRBV6-5; CDR3 protein: CASKRGKDTEAFF; CDR3 DNA: TGTGCCAGCAAGCGGGGCAAGGACACTGAAGCTTTCTTT
D gene: -; clone size: -; J gene: TRBJ1-1; V gene: TRBV5-6; CDR3 protein: CASSSGTENTEAFF; CDR3 DNA: TGTGCCAGCAGCAGCGGGACGGAGAACACTGAAGCTTTCTTT
D gene: -; clone size: many; J gene: TRBJ1-2; V gene: TRBV15; CDR3 protein: CATSRQPTRVKEDYGYTF; CDR3 DNA: TGTGCCACCAGCAGACAACCAACGAGGGTGAAGGAAGACTATGGCTACACCTTC
D gene: -; clone size: few; J gene: TRBJ2-1; V gene: TRBV10-3; CDR3 protein: CAIHGQSNNEQFF; CDR3 DNA: TGTGCCATCCACGGACAGAGCAACAATGAGCAGTTCTTC
D gene: -; clone size: -; J gene: TRBJ2-3; V gene: TRBV5-4; CDR3 protein: CASSLQETDTQYF; CDR3 DNA: TGTGCCAGCAGCTTGCAGGAAACAGATACGCAGTATTTT
D gene: -; clone size: -; J gene: TRBJ2-5; V gene: TRBV20-1; CDR3 protein: CSATPWQGAQETQYF; CDR3 DNA: TGCAGTGCCACACCTTGGCAGGGCGCCCAAGAGACCCAGTACTTC
D gene: -; clone size: many; J gene: TRBJ1-3; V gene: TRBV6-1; CDR3 protein: CASSEGASIGNTIYF; CDR3 DNA: TGTGCCAGCAGTGAGGGGGCATCGATTGGAAACACCATATATTTT
D gene: -; clone size: -; J gene: TRBJ1-6; V gene: TRBV19; CDR3 protein: CASSNTQISSYNSPLHF; CDR3 DNA: TGTGCCAGTAGCAACACCCAAATCAGCTCCTATAATTCACCCCTCCACTTT
D gene: -; clone size: -; J gene: TRBJ1-2; V gene: TRBV25-1; CDR3 protein: CASSDPGSPSFPWGYTF; CDR3 DNA: TGTGCCAGCAGTGATCCAGGGAGCCCCTCATTCCCATGGGGCTACACCTTC